This T cell receptor (beta chain) was identified during a study of shared clonotypes between healthy human individuals. Germline-derived CDR1 and CDR2 are LGHNA and YSLEER. V was clipped by 4 bases and J by 5 bases; unmatched bases: 6. The CDR3 spans 15 residues. Sequencing was performed on unsorted PBMC DNA using ten immunoSEQ deep assay plates. Original data processing: With immunoSEQ giving junction-only sequences and no quality scores, filtering differed. The protocol was immunoSEQ multiplex PCR, while the TCRdb copy is restricted to in-frame clones and leaves out a portion. The V and J calls and clone size are taken from that table; D and trimming were inferred from the DNA. This table holds about half a million clones, over 75% found once.

This clonotype originated in a woman aged 40 to 49 in good health. Some clones in this sample may be carry-over from other donors' samples. The sample taken for sequencing was PBMCs. The V and J genes are TRBV4-3 and TRBJ2-1, with 9 bases that match TRBD2. This CDR3 is CASSLLAGDHNEQFF. CDR3 sequence (DNA): TGCGCCAGCAGCCTTTTAGCGGGAGACCACAATGAGCAGTTCTTC.